Shown below are 8 T cell receptor beta chains from a single sample sequenced in a study of blood T cell repertoires in COVID-19. Sequencing was performed with immunoSEQ multiplex PCR; in TCRdb, only in-frame clones are kept and a portion is missing. The sample consists of approximately 140,000 clones, 70% to 90% of them appearing once. Sequenced material: PBMCs or T cells enriched from blood (not recorded which). The receptors were gathered from a woman aged 45-65 years who had recovered from COVID-19.

The chain employs TRBV5-4 and TRBJ2-2; 9 bases agree with TRBD1. The J segment lost 6 bases and the V segment lost 3 bases, leaving 12 bases of the junction unmatched. In germline, CDR1 is SGHNT, CDR2 YYREEE (reference sequence). The CDR3 loop spans 17 amino acids. Written as DNA, the CDR3 is TGTGCCAGCAGCTCGACCGGGACAGGGAGGGTCGCCGGGGAGCTGTTTTTT. This sequence encodes CASSSTGTGRVAGELFF.

The rearrangement links TRBV11-2 to TRBJ2-7, with D possibly being TRBD1 (5 bases). Trimming removed 5 bases at V and 6 bases at J, with 14 bases between. This CDR3 comprises 13 residues. Germline CDR1 and CDR2: SGHAT and FQNNGV. Here the CDR3 reads CASSPTGPIEQYF. The CDR3 nucleotides are TGTGCCAGCAGCCCAACAGGTCCCATCGAGCAGTACTTC.

This chain connects TRBV6-5 to TRBJ2-7, with TRBD2 identical over 9 bases. Germline CDR1 and CDR2: MNHEY and SVGAGI. The CDR3 loop spans 15 amino acids. J gave up 3 bases and V 4 bases, and 7 bases lay outside the gene matches. This CDR3 reads CASSWIAGDNYEQYF. CDR3 DNA sequence: TGTGCCAGCAGTTGGATAGCGGGGGACAACTACGAGCAGTACTTC.

This clone was seen only once. J is TRBJ2-7 and V is TRBV3-1 (or the pseudogene TRBV3-2); TRBD1 aligns across 10 bases. With V trimmed by 4 bases and J by 3 bases, 3 bases remained unmatched. The germline gives CDR1 LGHDT, CDR2 YNNKEL (reference sequence). This CDR3 has 14 amino acids. The CDR3 region is CASSPGTGDYEQYF. The CDR3 DNA follows: TGTGCCAGCAGCCCAGGGACAGGGGACTACGAGCAGTACTTC.

The CDR3 loop reads CASSAGTGMSQPQHF. CDR3 nucleotide sequence: TGTGCCAGCAGTGCCGGGACAGGGATGTCTCAGCCCCAGCATTTT. This sequence joins TRBV9 and TRBJ1-5; 9 nucleotides line up with TRBD1. CDR3 size: 15 residues. Looked up from germline, CDR1 is SGDLS and CDR2 is YYNGEE. V shed 5 bases, J shed 6 bases, and the junction held 9 bases outside the gene matches. The whole variable domain, filled in from reference TRBV9 and TRBJ1-5, reads DSGVTQTPKHLITATGQRVTLRCSPRSGDLSVYWYQQSLDQGLQFLIQYYNGEERAKGNILERFSAQQFPDLHSELNLSSLELGDSALYFCASSAGTGMSQPQHFGDGTRLSIL.

This clone was picked up one time. V gene TRBV7-9 combines with J gene TRBJ1-2; 12 nucleotides agree with TRBD1. This CDR3 spans 17 amino acids. The trim removed 4 bases at V and 4 bases at J, leaving 10 bases unmatched. Germline V lookup: CDR1 SEHNR, CDR2 FQNEAQ (reference sequence). CDR3: CASSYDSGTGGFYGYTF. CDR3 DNA sequence: TGTGCCAGCAGCTACGATTCCGGGACAGGGGGCTTCTATGGCTACACCTTC.

The chain carries TRBV11-3 and TRBJ2-7; 8 bases fit TRBD1. With V trimmed by 5 bases and J by 3 bases, 9 bases remained unmatched. Germline CDR1 SGHNT, CDR2 YENEEA. The CDR3 spans 15 residues. CDR3 sequence reads: CASSPDRDSDYEQYF. CDR3 sequence (DNA): TGTGCCAGCAGCCCGGACAGGGATTCTGACTACGAGCAGTACTTC. Full variable domain (remainder filled in from reference TRBV11-3 and TRBJ2-7): EAGVVQSPRYKIIEKKQPVAFWCNPISGHNTLYWYLQNLGQGPELLIRYENEEAVDDSQLPKDRFSAERLKGVDSTLKIQPAELGDSAVYLCASSPDRDSDYEQYFGPGTRLTVT.

The chain has TRBV6-2 or TRBV6-3 and TRBJ2-5, with a tentative D call TRBD1 (6 bases). Germline V lookup: CDR1 MNHEY, CDR2 SVGEGT. Trimming left V 4 bases short and J 2 bases short, with 14 bases between. The CDR3 is made up of 15 amino acids. The CDR3 region has the DNA TGTGCCAGCAGTTCCCGGGACACAAATCAAGAGACCCAGTACTTC. It specifies CASSSRDTNQETQYF.